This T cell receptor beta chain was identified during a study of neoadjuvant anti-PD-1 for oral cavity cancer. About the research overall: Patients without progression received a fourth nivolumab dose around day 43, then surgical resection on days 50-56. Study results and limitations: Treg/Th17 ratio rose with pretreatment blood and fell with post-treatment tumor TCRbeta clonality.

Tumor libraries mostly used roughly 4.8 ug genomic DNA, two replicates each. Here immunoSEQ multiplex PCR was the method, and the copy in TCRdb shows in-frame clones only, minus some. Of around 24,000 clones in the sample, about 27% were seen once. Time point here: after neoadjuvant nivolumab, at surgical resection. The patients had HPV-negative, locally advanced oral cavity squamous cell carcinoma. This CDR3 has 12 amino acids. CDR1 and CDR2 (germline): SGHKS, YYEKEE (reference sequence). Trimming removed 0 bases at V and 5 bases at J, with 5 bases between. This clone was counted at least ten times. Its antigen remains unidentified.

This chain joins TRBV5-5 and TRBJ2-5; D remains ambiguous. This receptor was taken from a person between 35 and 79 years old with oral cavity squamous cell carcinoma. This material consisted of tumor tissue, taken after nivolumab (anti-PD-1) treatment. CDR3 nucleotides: TGTGCCAGCAGCTTGGTTTTGGAGACCCAGTACTTC. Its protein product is CASSLVLETQYF.